The TCR beta chain described here comes from a study of vaccination effects on CD4 cells after COVID-19. Data came from immunoSEQ multiplex PCR; TCRdb stores just in-frame clones and leaves some out. The sample contains about 73,000 clones, approximately 75% of which appear only once. With V trimmed by 7 bases and J by 1 base, 5 bases remained unmatched. The CDR3 sequence is 14 residues long. The V gene's germline CDR1 is MNHEY and CDR2 SVGAGI. Notes on this clone: Its target is not known.

In the ViraFEST assay, antigen-specific CD4+ clonotypes were identified by expansion after peptide-pool stimulation. Having been cultured for 10 days, the cells underwent CD4+ T cell isolation. Nucleocapsid antibodies stayed negative before and after vaccination, showing no earlier SARS-CoV-2 infection. Cultures had half their medium replaced with IL-2 medium on days 3 and 7. This TCR was recovered from a human donor who received a COVID-19 vaccine. V gene TRBV6-5 combines with J gene TRBJ1-1; TRBD1 agrees at 8 bases. The material was CD4+ T cells from PBMCs cultured with HCoV-NL63 spike peptides, obtained before COVID-19 vaccination. This CDR3 is CASNRDRGNTEAFF. CDR3 coding DNA: TGTGCCAGCAATAGAGACAGGGGGAACACTGAAGCTTTCTTT.